This T cell receptor beta chain was observed in a study of PD-L1 blockade in urothelial cancer. Study overall: Atezolizumab therapy began for patients at some point between 2014 and 2015, dosed at 1,200 mg intravenously every 3 weeks. Males with bladder-origin urothelial cancer made up about 85% of the 29 patients. Prior regimens of chemotherapy numbered 0 to 3 per patient.

After removal of 10 bases from V and 9 bases from J, the junction contained 12 bases not matched to a gene. CDR1 is MDHEN and CDR2 is SYDVKM in the germline V gene. The CDR3 consists of 13 residues. As regards this clone: Its antigen is not identified.

Overall study findings and caveats: Below-median pretreatment blood TCR clonality predicted better survival.

Sequenced by immunoSEQ multiplex PCR; TCRdb stores in-frame clones only, minus some. The sample includes some 54,000 clones, approximately 87% of them seen just once. The clonotype was recovered from a man aged 35 to 55 with urothelial cancer. Sequencing used PBMCs, obtained around atezolizumab (anti-PD-L1) treatment. The rearrangement links TRBV28 to TRBJ2-1, with 7 bases aligning to TRBD2. As DNA, the CDR3 is TGTGCCACCACGGGGGGAAGCCTCAGTGAGCAGTTCTTC. It translates to CATTGGSLSEQFF. Looking up the rest from reference TRBV28 and TRBJ2-1 gives the full variable domain: DVKVTQSSRYLVKRTGEKVFLECVQDMDHENMFWYRQDPGLGLRLIYFSYDVKMKEKGDIPEGYSVSREKKERFSLILESASTNQTSMYLCATTGGSLSEQFFGPGTRLTVL.